Shown below are 21 T cell receptor beta chains from a single sample sequenced in a study of identical twins (dated by TCRdb to about 2016). Receptor libraries were prepared by 5' RACE. Instrument used: Illumina HiSeq 2000. TCRdb redid the processing of the public reads, applying fastp at Q25 and MiXCR, and retained in-frame beta chains. Each entry merges the rows of one CDR3 protein and shows their most common DNA and genes. The sample profile shows some 460,000 distinct CDR3 sequences; 14% of them were found once. Of the sample, around 0.52% is held by the ten largest clones. The same specimen was also included in a second study, on yellow fever vaccine responses in identical twins.

Material: CD4+ T cells sorted from blood. The receptors derive from a woman aged 18-29 years in good health.

J is TRBJ2-2 and V is TRBV9, with 12 bases matching TRBD1. With V trimmed by 0 bases and J by 6 bases, 6 bases remained unmatched. CDR1 and CDR2 (germline): SGDLS, YYNGEE. The CDR3 totals 17 residues. The CDR3 reads CASSVELWDRGPGELFF. The CDR3 nucleotides read TGTGCCAGCAGCGTAGAACTCTGGGACAGGGGGCCCGGGGAGCTGTTTTTT.

The chain uses TRBV7-2 and TRBJ2-7; 7 bases fit TRBD1. This CDR3 has 14 amino acids. V lost 5 bases to trimming and J lost 3 bases; unmatched junction nucleotides: 7. Germline assignment: CDR1 SGHTA and CDR2 FQGNSA. This CDR3 is CASSRTTGIYEQYF. CDR3 nucleotides: TGTGCCAGCAGCCGAACGACAGGGATCTACGAGCAGTACTTC.

There are a few counts of this clonotype. CDR3 in amino acids: CSALQGWETQYF. The CDR3 nucleotides are TGCAGCGCTCTCCAGGGGTGGGAGACCCAGTACTTC. The chain has TRBV29-1 and TRBJ2-5, with a weak D call TRBD1 (6 bases). CDR3 length: 12 amino acids. Germline values: CDR1 SQVTM, CDR2 ANQGSEA. V was pared by 7 bases and J by 5 bases, with 14 bases between.

The V call is TRBV5-1, the J call TRBJ2-7, with no clear D. CDR3 length equals 14 residues. CDR1 is SGHRS, CDR2 YFSETQ, per germline. Trimming removed 4 bases from V and 3 bases from J, with 14 bases in between. The CDR3 loop is CASSLTTMNYEQYF. CDR3 DNA sequence: TGCGCCAGCAGCCTAACTACGATGAACTACGAGCAGTACTTC.

There are a few counts of this clonotype. The rearrangement links TRBV28 to TRBJ2-5, with D possibly being TRBD1 (6 bases). From germline, CDR1 is MDHEN and CDR2 SYDVKM. The CDR3 contains 16 residues. Deletions cut 3 bases from V and 3 bases from J, with 17 bases between. CDR3 amino acids: CASSFYFDRLEETQYF. CDR3 DNA sequence: TGTGCCAGCAGTTTCTACTTTGACAGGTTAGAAGAGACCCAGTACTTC.

The chain is built from TRBV18 and TRBJ2-7; maybe TRBD2 (6 bases). CDR3 length: 15 residues. CDR1 and CDR2 (germline): KGHSH, LQKENI. Trimming shortened V by 3 bases and J by 3 bases, and 15 bases separated the two germline ends. CDR3 region: CASSPTGGRGYEQYF. Here the CDR3 DNA reads TGTGCCAGCTCACCCACCGGAGGGCGAGGCTACGAGCAGTACTTC. Looking up the rest from reference TRBV18 and TRBJ2-7 gives the full variable domain: NAGVMQNPRHLVRRRGQEARLRCSPMKGHSHVYWYRQLPEEGLKFMVYLQKENIIDESGMPKERFSAEFPKEGPSILRIQQVVRGDSAAYFCASSPTGGRGYEQYFGPGTRLTVT.

The gene calls are TRBV28 and TRBJ2-7, with 8 bases aligning to TRBD1. CDR1 is MDHEN, CDR2 SYDVKM, per germline. Trimming cost V 6 bases and J 7 bases; bases outside gene matches: 5. The CDR3 sequence is 12 residues long. CDR3 in amino acids: CASRTQGGEQYF. The CDR3 region has the DNA TGTGCCAGCAGAACACAGGGGGGAGAGCAGTACTTC.

This clonotype has a handful of counts. The V call is TRBV5-1, the J call TRBJ2-3; no clear D. Between the trimmed V and J ends, which lost 3 bases and 2 bases, there was a span of 13 bases. Germline values: CDR1 SGHRS, CDR2 YFSETQ. The CDR3 spans 15 residues. In DNA, the CDR3 is TGCGCCAGCAGCTCCCTGAGGATAGCCACAGATACGCAGTATTTT. This encodes CASSSLRIATDTQYF.

The sample holds a few counts of this clonotype. CDR3 in amino acids: CASSSGQGHEQYF. DNA of the CDR3: TGTGCCAGCAGTTCTGGACAGGGGCACGAGCAGTACTTC. The V call is TRBV6-6, the J call TRBJ2-7, with 9 bases identical to TRBD1. CDR3 length: 13 amino acids. CDR1 and CDR2 from the germline V gene are MNHNY and SVGAGI (reference sequence). J lost 5 bases, V lost 4 bases, and 3 bases had no gene match.

This clonotype came up a few times. The chain has TRBV3-1 and TRBJ2-7; 8 positions agree with TRBD1. Germline trimming cut 1 base from V and 7 bases from J; bases unmatched to any gene: 6. The CDR3 contains 14 residues. Looked up from germline, CDR1 is LGHDT and CDR2 is YNNKEL (reference sequence). The CDR3 loop reads CASSQGGQGREQYF. Here the CDR3 DNA reads TGTGCCAGCAGCCAAGGAGGACAGGGAAGGGAGCAGTACTTC.

CDR3 residues: CASSPIPPSYEQYF. The CDR3 DNA reads as TGTGCCAGCAGTCCCATCCCTCCGTCCTACGAGCAGTACTTC. The rearrangement links TRBV6-2 or TRBV6-3 to TRBJ2-7, with D uncertain. Germline loops: CDR1 MNHEY, CDR2 SVGEGT. The CDR3 loop spans 14 amino acids. V was shortened by 5 bases and J by 1 base, with 12 bases between the two germline ends.

This clonotype has just a few counts. The J gene is TRBJ2-7, the V gene TRBV7-2, with a tentative D call TRBD1 (5 bases). V lost 5 bases and J 1 base, leaving 15 bases between the germline ends. Per the germline V gene, CDR1 is SGHTA and CDR2 is FQGNSA. The CDR3 spans 15 residues. CDR3 nucleotide sequence: TGTGCCAGCAGCCTCGGTTTACAGGTTTCCTACGAGCAGTACTTC. Its protein is CASSLGLQVSYEQYF.

The sample holds a few counts of this clonotype. This chain connects TRBV12-3 or TRBV12-4 to TRBJ2-5; tentative D call: TRBD1 (5 bases). Trimming removed 6 bases at V and 5 bases at J, with 19 bases between. This CDR3 is built from 15 residues. The CDR3, as DNA: TGTGCCAGCAGCTTTGGCCAGGGAAGGCGGGAGACCCAGTACTTC. Its translation is CASSFGQGRRETQYF.

This chain uses TRBV5-1 with TRBJ1-3; D is undetermined. The V and J ends lost 5 bases and 0 bases respectively, with 12 bases between them. Germline assignment: CDR1 SGHRS and CDR2 YFSETQ. This CDR3 is built from 15 residues. The CDR3 DNA is TGCGCCAGCAGAGTCGGAGAACGCTCTGGAAACACCATATATTTT. As protein: CASRVGERSGNTIYF.

This clonotype was found a few times. V and J are TRBV3-1 and TRBJ2-2; D could derive from TRBD1 or TRBD2 (5 bases each). The V end was cut by 5 bases, the J end by 0 bases, with 10 bases between. The CDR3 sequence is 15 residues long. CDR1 is LGHDT, CDR2 YNNKEL, per germline (reference sequence). The CDR3 loop reads CASSFVGANTGELFF. Written as DNA, the CDR3 is TGTGCCAGCAGCTTCGTGGGGGCGAACACCGGGGAGCTGTTTTTT.

This clonotype was observed a handful of times. V and J are TRBV12-3 or TRBV12-4 and TRBJ2-1; D is unresolved. This CDR3 has 13 residues. Trimming took 1 base from V and 7 from J, leaving 8 bases between them. CDR3 in DNA: TGTGCCAGCAGTTTAGGGACGAAAAATGAGCAGTTCTTC. This gives the protein CASSLGTKNEQFF.

This clonotype was recorded a few times. The V gene is TRBV4-2, the J gene TRBJ2-5; 12 bases are a match to TRBD2. This CDR3 contains 16 residues. Germline CDR1 LGHNA, CDR2 YNFKEQ. The V gene end was trimmed by 0 bases and the J gene end by 13 bases; junction bases not matched to a gene: 12. The CDR3 protein is CASSQDVASGGAPAYF. The CDR3 region has the DNA TGTGCCAGCAGCCAAGATGTGGCTAGCGGGGGGGCACCAGCGTACTTC.

This clonotype was observed a handful of times. CDR3 bases: TGCAGTGCTAGTAACGCCAAACGGGTTCTGGGGGAGCTGTTTTTT. As protein: CSASNAKRVLGELFF. J is TRBJ2-2 and V is TRBV20-1; D not resolved. V dropped 3 bases and J dropped 8 bases, with 19 bases sitting between them. Per the germline V gene, CDR1 is DFQATT and CDR2 is SNEGSKA (reference sequence). This CDR3 contains 15 residues.

This clonotype has a handful of counts. The chain uses TRBV5-1 and TRBJ1-1, with 7 bases aligning to TRBD1. The CDR3 covers 15 residues. Germline assignment: CDR1 SGHRS and CDR2 YFSETQ. V lost 5 bases to trimming and J lost 6 bases; unmatched junction nucleotides: 13. This chain's CDR3 is CASRTGDQTPSEAFF. Here the CDR3 DNA reads TGCGCCAGCAGAACAGGGGACCAAACTCCATCTGAAGCTTTCTTT.

Ten or more counts support this clonotype. The chain combines TRBV7-2 with TRBJ1-1; D gene ambiguous. Germline CDR1 and CDR2: SGHTA and FQGNSA. The CDR3 sequence is 14 residues long. V lost 7 bases, J lost 1 base, and 13 bases lay in between. CDR3 loop: CASIMVGKNTEAFF. CDR3 in DNA: TGTGCCAGCATCATGGTGGGGAAGAACACTGAAGCTTTCTTT. Drawing the rest from reference TRBV7-2 and TRBJ1-1, the complete variable domain is GAGVSQSPSNKVTEKGKDVELRCDPISGHTALYWYRQSLGQGLEFLIYFQGNSAPDKSGLPSDRFSAERTGGSVSTLTIQRTQQEDSAVYLCASIMVGKNTEAFFGQGTRLTVV.

A few counts support this clonotype. V gene TRBV7-9 combines with J gene TRBJ2-3; no definite D call. Trimming removed 0 bases from V and 0 bases from J, with 10 bases in between. The CDR3 sequence is 16 residues long. CDR1 is SEHNR, CDR2 FQNEAQ, per germline (reference sequence). CDR3 region: CASSLAQGQSTDTQYF. In nucleotides, the CDR3 is TGTGCCAGCAGCTTAGCGCAAGGTCAAAGCACAGATACGCAGTATTTT.